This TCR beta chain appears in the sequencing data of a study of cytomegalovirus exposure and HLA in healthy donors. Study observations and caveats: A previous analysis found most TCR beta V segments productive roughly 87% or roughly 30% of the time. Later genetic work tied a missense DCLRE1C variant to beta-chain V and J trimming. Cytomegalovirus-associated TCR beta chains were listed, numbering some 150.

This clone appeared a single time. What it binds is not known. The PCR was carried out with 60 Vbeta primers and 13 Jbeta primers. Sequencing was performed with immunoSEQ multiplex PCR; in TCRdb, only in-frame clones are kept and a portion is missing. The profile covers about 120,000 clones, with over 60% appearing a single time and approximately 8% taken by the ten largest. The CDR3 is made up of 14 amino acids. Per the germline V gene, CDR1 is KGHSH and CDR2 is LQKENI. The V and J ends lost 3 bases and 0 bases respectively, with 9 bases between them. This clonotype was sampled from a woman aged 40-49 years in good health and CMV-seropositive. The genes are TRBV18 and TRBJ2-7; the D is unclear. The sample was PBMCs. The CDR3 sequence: CASSPTPTSYEQYF. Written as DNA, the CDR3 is TGTGCCAGCTCACCGACACCGACCTCCTACGAGCAGTACTTC.